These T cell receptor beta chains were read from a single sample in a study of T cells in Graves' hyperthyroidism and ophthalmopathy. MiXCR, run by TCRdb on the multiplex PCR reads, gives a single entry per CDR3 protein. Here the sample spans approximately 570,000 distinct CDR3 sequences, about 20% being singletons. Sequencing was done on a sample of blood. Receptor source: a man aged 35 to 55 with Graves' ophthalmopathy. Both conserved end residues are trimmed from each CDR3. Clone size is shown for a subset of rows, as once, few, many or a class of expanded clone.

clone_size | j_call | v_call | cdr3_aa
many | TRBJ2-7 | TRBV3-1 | ASSQDRGREQY
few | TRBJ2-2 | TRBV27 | ASSFKRGGSGELF
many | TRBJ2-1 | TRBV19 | ASSIVGLGDNEQF
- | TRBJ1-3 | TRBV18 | ASSPERAGGRLRRNTIY
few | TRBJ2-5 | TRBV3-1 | ASSPGQGVWAGETQY
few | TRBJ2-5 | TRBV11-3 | ASSLEVKETQY
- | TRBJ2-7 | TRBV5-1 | ASSLDRGASEQY
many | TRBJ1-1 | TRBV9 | ASSVEGGTEAF
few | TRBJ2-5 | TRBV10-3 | AISPRDGNQETQY
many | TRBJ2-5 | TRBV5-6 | ASSLAPREETQY
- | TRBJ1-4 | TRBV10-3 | AISGRDEKLF
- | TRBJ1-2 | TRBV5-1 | ASRSTSQGTYGYT
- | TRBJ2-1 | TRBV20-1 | SASSGGRPQF
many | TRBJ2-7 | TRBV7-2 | ASSSRLAGELSYEQY
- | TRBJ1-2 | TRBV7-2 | ASSPFWGADYGYT
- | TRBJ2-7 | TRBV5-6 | ASSLLEGVYEQY
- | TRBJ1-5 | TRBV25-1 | ASSESGGEGTPQH
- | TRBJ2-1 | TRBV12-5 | ASGLNSHEQF
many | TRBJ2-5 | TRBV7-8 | ASSLGEFLKGTQY
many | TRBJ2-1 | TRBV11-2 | ASRTSGSNEQF
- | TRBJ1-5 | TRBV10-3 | AISAAYGGDQPQH
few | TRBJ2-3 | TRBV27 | ASSLSGGRTDTQY
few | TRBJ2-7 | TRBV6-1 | ASRDAQGKQY
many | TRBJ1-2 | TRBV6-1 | ASSESQGGSYGYT
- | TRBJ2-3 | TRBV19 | ASARGSITDTQY
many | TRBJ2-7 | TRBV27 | ASSLLGGTRGYEQY
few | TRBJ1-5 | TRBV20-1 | SARVPGGEPQH
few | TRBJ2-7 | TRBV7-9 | ASSSLREYEQY
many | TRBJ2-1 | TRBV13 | ASRPGTYNEQF
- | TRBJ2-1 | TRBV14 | ASSQDRLGGLANNEQF
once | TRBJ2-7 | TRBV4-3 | ASSHRDRGSYEQY
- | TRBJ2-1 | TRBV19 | ASSIRVAGGPYNEQF
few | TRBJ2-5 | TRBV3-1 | ASSRGRWERETQY
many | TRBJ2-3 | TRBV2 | ASSEALRDPGTDTQY
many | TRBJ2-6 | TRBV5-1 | ASSLAGSGANVLT
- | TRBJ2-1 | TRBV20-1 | SAREQTWTGSSYNEQF
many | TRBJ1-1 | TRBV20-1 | SARAEGGYTEAF
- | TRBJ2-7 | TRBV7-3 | ASSLSASNYEQY
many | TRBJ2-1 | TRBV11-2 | ASKTPSAYRGYNEQF
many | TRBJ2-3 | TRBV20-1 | SASGGGPGTQY
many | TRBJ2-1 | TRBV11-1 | ASSPLSGYNEQF
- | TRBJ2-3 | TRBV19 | ASSPNYRDTQY
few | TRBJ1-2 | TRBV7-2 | ASSARPGGDDGYGYT
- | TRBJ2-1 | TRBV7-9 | ASSSGQGGVNEQF
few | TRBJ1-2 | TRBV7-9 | ASSAPTASYGYT
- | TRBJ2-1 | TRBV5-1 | ASSLDLGEQF
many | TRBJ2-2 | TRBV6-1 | ASIRTSGITGELF
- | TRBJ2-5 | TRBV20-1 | SASTSSETQY
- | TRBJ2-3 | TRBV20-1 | SAPPPTRADTQY
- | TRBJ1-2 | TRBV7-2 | AGSFTGQANYGYT
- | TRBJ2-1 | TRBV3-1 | ASSQVTSGGGNEQF
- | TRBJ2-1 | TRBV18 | VSSRLAGGNEQF
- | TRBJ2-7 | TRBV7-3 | ASSLGQGALNEQY
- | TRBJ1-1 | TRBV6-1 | ASSENRVWVGQITEAF